This TCR beta chain was sequenced for a study of Graves' ophthalmopathy and Graves' hyperthyroidism. Study information: Investigators collected peripheral blood at initial diagnosis, before any treatment was given. Overall study results and limits: The model's prediction of ophthalmopathy progression had roughly 68% sensitivity and 72% to 75% specificity. Blood also carried most expanded thyroid clonotypes exceeding 0.001 frequency.

The CDR3 is 14 residues long. V gave up 3 bases and J gave up 5 bases, with 11 bases separating them. This clonotype was seen many times. Its specificity is not known. Hyperthyroidism patients had new diagnoses, durations under 2 months, and ages of 18 to 65. Researchers took RNA transcripts and amplified TCR beta CDR3 regions from them. RT-PCR was first run with HTBI primers, then multiplex PCR in a second round. TCRdb re-called the multiplex PCR reads with MiXCR, one entry per CDR3 protein. The sample records 600,000 to 650,000 distinct CDR3 sequences, approximately 21% being singletons. The rearrangement uses TRBV12-3 or TRBV12-4 and TRBJ1-5; possibly TRBD1 for D (5 bases). The clonotype was recovered from a woman between 18 and 29 years old with stable Graves' hyperthyroidism. Some clones in this sample may be carry-over from other donors' samples. Sequencing was performed on peripheral blood. CDR3 protein: CASSFVGAHQPQHF. CDR3 coding DNA: TGTGCCAGCAGTTTCGTCGGGGCCCATCAGCCCCAGCATTTT.